Ten or more counts support the clone carrying this T cell receptor (beta chain). Antigen: not known. Trimming took 4 bases from V and 7 from J; bases not matched to a gene: 13. CDR1 and CDR2 (germline): KGHSH, LQKENI. CDR3 length: 16 amino acids. This record belongs to a study of regulatory T cells in long-lasting Graves disease. Findings and limits, study-wide: Whereas new patients shared 800 to 1,000 public clonotypes, persistent patients shared more, at approximately 2,700.

The time point denotes: persistent/refractory GD, antithyroid drugs over 5 years with positive TRAb. Researchers made the TCR library from RNA that was extracted from PBMCs. The TCR beta library used iRepertoire HTBI primers with Arm-PCR amplification of CDR3. MiXCR, applied by TCRdb to the multiplex PCR reads, yields one record per CDR3 protein. The data contain under 500,000 distinct CDR3 sequences, around 21% of them singletons. This sequence originates from a female donor with Graves disease. The chain carries TRBV18 and TRBJ1-5; 7 positions agree with TRBD1. This specimen was peripheral blood mononuclear cells (PBMCs), taken when the disease was refractory, from a patient treated with antithyroid drugs. The CDR3 is CASSHAPGAGGQPQHF. CDR3 sequence (DNA): TGTGCCAGCTCACACGCCCCGGGGGCAGGGGGGCAGCCCCAGCATTTT.